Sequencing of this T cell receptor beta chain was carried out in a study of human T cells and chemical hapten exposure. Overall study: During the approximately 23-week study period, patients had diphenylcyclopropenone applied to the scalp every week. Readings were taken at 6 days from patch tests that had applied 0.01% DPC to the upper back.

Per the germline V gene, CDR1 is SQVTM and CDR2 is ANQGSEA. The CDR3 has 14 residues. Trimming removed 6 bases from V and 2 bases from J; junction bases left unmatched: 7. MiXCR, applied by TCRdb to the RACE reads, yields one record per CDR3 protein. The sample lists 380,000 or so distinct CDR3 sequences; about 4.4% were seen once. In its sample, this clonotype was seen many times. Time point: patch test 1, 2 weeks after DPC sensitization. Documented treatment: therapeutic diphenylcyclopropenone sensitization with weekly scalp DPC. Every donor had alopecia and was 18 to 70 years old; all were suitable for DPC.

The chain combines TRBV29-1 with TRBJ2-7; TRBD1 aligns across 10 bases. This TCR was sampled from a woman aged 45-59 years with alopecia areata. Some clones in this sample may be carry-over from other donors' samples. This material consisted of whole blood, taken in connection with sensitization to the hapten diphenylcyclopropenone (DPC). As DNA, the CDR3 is TGCAGCGTCAACCCGGGACAGGGGCCCTACGAGCAGTACTTC. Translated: CSVNPGQGPYEQYF.